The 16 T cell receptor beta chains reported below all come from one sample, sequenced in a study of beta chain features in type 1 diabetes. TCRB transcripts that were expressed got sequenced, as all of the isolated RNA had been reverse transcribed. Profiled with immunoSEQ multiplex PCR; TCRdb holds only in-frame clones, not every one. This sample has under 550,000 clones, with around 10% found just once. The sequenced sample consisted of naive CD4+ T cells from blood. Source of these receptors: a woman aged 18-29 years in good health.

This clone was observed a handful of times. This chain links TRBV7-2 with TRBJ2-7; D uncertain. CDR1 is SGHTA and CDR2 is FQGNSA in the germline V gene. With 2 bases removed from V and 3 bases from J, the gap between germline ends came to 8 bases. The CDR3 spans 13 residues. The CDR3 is CASSLKVFYEQYF. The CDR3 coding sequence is TGTGCCAGCAGCTTAAAGGTTTTCTACGAGCAGTACTTC.

This CDR3 is CASSLGTGGKETQYF. CDR3 nucleotide sequence: TGTGCCAGCAGTTTGGGGACAGGGGGAAAAGAGACCCAGTACTTC. The genes are TRBV28 and TRBJ2-5; 11 bases are a match to TRBD1. Trimming took 3 bases from V and 3 from J; bases not matched to a gene: 3. This CDR3 spans 15 amino acids. Germline V lookup: CDR1 MDHEN, CDR2 SYDVKM.

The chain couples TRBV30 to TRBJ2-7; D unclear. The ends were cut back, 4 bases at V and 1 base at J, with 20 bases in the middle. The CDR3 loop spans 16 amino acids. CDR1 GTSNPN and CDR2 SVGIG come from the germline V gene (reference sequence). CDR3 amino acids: CAWTNTRTLPSYEQYF. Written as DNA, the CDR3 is TGTGCCTGGACCAATACCCGGACCCTTCCGTCCTACGAGCAGTACTTC.

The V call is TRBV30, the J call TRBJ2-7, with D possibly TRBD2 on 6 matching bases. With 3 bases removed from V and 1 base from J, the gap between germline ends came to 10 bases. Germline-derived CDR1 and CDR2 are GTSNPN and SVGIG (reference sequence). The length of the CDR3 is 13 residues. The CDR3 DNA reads TGTGCCTGGAGGCAGGGAGGATCCTACGAGCAGTACTTC. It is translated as CAWRQGGSYEQYF.

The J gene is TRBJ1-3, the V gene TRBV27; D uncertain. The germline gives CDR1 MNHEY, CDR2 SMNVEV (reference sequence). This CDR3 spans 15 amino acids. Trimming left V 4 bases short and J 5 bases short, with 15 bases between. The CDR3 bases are TGTGCCAGCAGTTCCAGGACGGACCAACGAAACACCATATATTTT. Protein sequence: CASSSRTDQRNTIYF.

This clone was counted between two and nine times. CDR3 sequence reads: CASSPDTDTQYF. CDR3 in DNA: TGTGCCAGCAGCCCGGACACAGATACGCAGTATTTT. V is TRBV7-6 and J is TRBJ2-3; D gene unclear. Trimming pared 5 bases from V and 2 bases from J, leaving 5 bases between. The CDR3 is made up of 12 amino acids. Germline V gives CDR1 SGHVS, CDR2 FNYEAQ.

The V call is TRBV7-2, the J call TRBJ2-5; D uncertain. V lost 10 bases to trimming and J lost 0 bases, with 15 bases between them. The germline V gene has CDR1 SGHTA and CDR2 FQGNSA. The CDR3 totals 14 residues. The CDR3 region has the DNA TGTGCCACATCCGCCAGGAGAAACCAAGAGACCCAGTACTTC. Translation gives CATSARRNQETQYF.

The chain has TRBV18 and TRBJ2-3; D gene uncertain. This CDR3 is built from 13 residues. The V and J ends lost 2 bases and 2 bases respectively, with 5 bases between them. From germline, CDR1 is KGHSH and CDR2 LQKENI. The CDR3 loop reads CASSPYPTDTQYF. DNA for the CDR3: TGTGCCAGCTCACCATATCCCACAGATACGCAGTATTTT.

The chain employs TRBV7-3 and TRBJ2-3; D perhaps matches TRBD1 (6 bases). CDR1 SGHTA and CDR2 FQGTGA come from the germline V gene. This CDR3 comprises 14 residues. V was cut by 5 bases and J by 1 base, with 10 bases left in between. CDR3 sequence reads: CASSRQEGTDTQYF. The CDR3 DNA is TGTGCCAGCAGCCGACAGGAGGGCACAGATACGCAGTATTTT.

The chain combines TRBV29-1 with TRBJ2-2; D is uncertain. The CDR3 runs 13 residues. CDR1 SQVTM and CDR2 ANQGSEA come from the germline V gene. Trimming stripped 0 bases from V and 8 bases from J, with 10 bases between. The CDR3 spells CSVEDAKRGELFF. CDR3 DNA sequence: TGCAGCGTTGAAGATGCCAAGAGAGGGGAGCTGTTTTTT.

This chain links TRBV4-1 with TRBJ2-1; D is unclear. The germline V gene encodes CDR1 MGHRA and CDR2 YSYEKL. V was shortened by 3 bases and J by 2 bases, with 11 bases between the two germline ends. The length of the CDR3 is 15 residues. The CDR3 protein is CASSQPGVPYNEQFF. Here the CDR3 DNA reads TGCGCCAGCAGCCAGCCGGGTGTACCCTACAATGAGCAGTTCTTC.

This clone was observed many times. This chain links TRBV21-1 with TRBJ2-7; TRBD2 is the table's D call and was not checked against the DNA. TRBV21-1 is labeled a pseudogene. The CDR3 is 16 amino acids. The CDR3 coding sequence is TGTGCCAGCCTCGTCAAACCGGCTAGCAGCTCCTACGAGCAGTACGTC. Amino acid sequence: CASLVKPASSSYEQYV.

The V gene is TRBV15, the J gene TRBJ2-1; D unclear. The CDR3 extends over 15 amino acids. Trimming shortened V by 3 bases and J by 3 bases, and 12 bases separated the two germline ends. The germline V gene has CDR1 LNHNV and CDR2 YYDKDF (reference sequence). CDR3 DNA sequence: TGTGCCACCAGCAGCGGAGCTTATTACTACAATGAGCAGTTCTTC. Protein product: CATSSGAYYYNEQFF.

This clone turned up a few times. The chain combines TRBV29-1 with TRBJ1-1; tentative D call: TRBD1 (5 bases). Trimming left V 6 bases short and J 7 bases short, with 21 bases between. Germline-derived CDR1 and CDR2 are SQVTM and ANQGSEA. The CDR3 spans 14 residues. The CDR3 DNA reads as TGCAGCGTGCCGAGGGCGGGACGTAGAAGTGAAGCTTTCTTT. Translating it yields CSVPRAGRRSEAFF. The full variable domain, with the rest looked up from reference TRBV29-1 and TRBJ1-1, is SAVISQKPSRDICQRGTSLTIQCQVDSQVTMMFWYRQQPGQSLTLIATANQGSEATYESGFVIDKFPISRPNLTFSTLTVSNMSPEDSSIYLCSVPRAGRRSEAFFGQGTRLTVV.

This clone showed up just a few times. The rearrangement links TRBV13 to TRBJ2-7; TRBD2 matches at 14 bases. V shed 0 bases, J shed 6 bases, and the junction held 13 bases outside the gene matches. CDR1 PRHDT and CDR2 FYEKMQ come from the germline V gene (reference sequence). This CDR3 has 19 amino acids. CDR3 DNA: TGTGCCAGCAGCTTAGGCTGGACTAGCGGGAGGCAACAAAGCGGCGAGCAGTACTTC. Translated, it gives CASSLGWTSGRQQSGEQYF.

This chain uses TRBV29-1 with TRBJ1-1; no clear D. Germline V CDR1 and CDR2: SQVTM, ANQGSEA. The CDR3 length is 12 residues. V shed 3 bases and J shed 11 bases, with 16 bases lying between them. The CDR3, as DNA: TGCAGCGTTGACCTTCCGGAACGAGACGCTTTCTTT. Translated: CSVDLPERDAFF.